A single sample is the source of the 3 T cell receptor beta chains below, sequenced in a study of Tregs in tolerant kidney transplant recipients. The table came from immunoSEQ multiplex PCR; TCRdb's copy has only in-frame clones and leaves some out. The sample holds about 240,000 clones; about four fifths are singletons and the top ten take less than 0.75%. Sample: CD4+ T cells from blood. The receptors shown here come from a human donor in good health.

Of note for this clone: This specimen includes other DNA sequences encoding the same CDR3. The chain links TRBV30 to TRBJ1-5, with no clear D. The CDR3 covers 13 residues. Trimming took off 0 bases at V and 2 bases at J, with 5 bases between the two ends. Germline V gene sequence: CDR1 GTSNPN, CDR2 SVGIG (reference sequence). The CDR3 bases are TGTGCCTGGAGTGTACAAGGCAATCAGCCCCAGCATTTT. It is translated as CAWSVQGNQPQHF.

The rearrangement joins TRBV29-1 to TRBJ2-3; 7 positions agree with TRBD1. CDR1 and CDR2 from the germline V gene are SQVTM and ANQGSEA. V was clipped by 8 bases and J by 2 bases; unmatched bases: 10. There are 14 residues in the CDR3. The CDR3 reads CSPILQGFTDTQYF. In DNA, the CDR3 is TGCAGCCCCATCCTACAGGGGTTCACAGATACGCAGTATTTT.

The rearrangement links TRBV10-2 to TRBJ2-3; D not resolved. The CDR3 loop spans 13 amino acids. Trimming left V 8 bases short and J 5 bases short, with 14 bases between. From germline, CDR1 is WSHSY and CDR2 SAAADI. CDR3 DNA: TGCGCCAGCGGACCCCCCTCGGTAGATACGCAGTATTTT. This gives the protein CASGPPSVDTQYF.